Listed here is a single T cell receptor beta chain. The data derive from a study of blood T cell repertoires in COVID-19. The wider study: The samples span acute and convalescent COVID-19 from the United States, Italy and Spain. Sources were T cells, B-cell-depleted T cells, or PBMCs; the material itself was cDNA or gDNA.

Sequencing was performed with immunoSEQ multiplex PCR; in TCRdb, only in-frame clones are kept and a portion is missing. The table shows more than 95,000 clones, with roughly 82% occurring only once. The V gene lost 5 bases and the J gene lost 1 base, with 15 bases spanning the gap. The germline gives CDR1 SGHAT, CDR2 FQNNGV. The length of the CDR3 is 16 residues. This chain uses TRBV11-2 with TRBJ1-5; perhaps TRBD1 as D (6 bases). Material: peripheral blood. The clonotype comes from a man of 80 years or more with acute or convalescent COVID-19. CDR3 amino acids: CASSHYTGLSNQPQHF. The CDR3 bases are TGTGCCAGCAGCCACTACACAGGGCTAAGCAATCAGCCCCAGCATTTT.